The 30 T cell receptor beta chains below all came from one sample that was sequenced in a study of blood T cell repertoires in COVID-19 (TCRdb year 2020). The library was produced with the immunoSEQ multiplex PCR assay. What TCRdb holds here is the immuneACCESS table cut down to in-frame rearrangements. Part of the clones is not present; checked against another copy, under half of the missing clones reflect an unresolved V gene, and the others are unexplained. The sample contains 150,000 to 200,000 clones, approximately 79% of them found a single time. About an eighth of the sample is in the top ten clones. The sequencing sample was made of peripheral blood. The receptors come from a man aged 25-45 years with active or convalescent COVID-19.

The chain uses TRBV19 and TRBJ1-3; D might be TRBD1 (5 bases). The germline V and J ends were trimmed by 5 bases and 0 bases, with 14 bases remaining between them. CDR1 LNHDA and CDR2 SQIVND come from the germline V gene (reference sequence). The CDR3 runs to 16 residues. CDR3 amino acids: CASSLMDTSSGNTIYF. The CDR3 DNA is TGTGCCAGTAGTTTGATGGACACGAGCTCTGGAAACACCATATATTTT.

The chain has TRBV11-2 and TRBJ1-5, with 8 bases that match TRBD1. Losses at the gene ends were 1 base for V and 1 base for J; bases not matched to a gene: 6. This CDR3 has 17 amino acids. Per the germline V gene, CDR1 is SGHAT and CDR2 is FQNNGV. The CDR3 DNA reads as TGTGCCAGCAGCTTAGCCGCGGACAGGGTCAGCAATCAGCCCCAGCATTTT. Translated: CASSLAADRVSNQPQHF.

The chain couples TRBV13 to TRBJ2-1; 13 nucleotides match TRBD2. V was clipped by 4 bases and J by 8 bases; unmatched bases: 14. CDR3 size: 18 residues. Germline lookup yields CDR1 PRHDT and CDR2 FYEKMQ (reference sequence). The CDR3 sequence is CASSSPYRLAGGVHEQFF. CDR3 DNA sequence: TGTGCCAGCAGCTCCCCATACAGACTAGCGGGAGGAGTACATGAGCAGTTCTTC.

The genes are TRBV30 and TRBJ1-1, with D maybe TRBD1 (6 bases). The V gene's germline CDR1 is GTSNPN and CDR2 SVGIG (reference sequence). The CDR3 has 13 amino acids. V lost 5 bases, J lost 1 base, and 11 bases lay in between. The CDR3 is CAWAGQPNTEAFF. The DNA for the CDR3 is TGTGCCTGGGCCGGACAGCCGAACACTGAAGCTTTCTTT. Variable domain in full (rest from reference TRBV30 and TRBJ1-1): SQTIHQWPATLVQPVGSPLSLECTVEGTSNPNLYWYRQAAGRGLQLLFYSVGIGQISSEVPQNLSASRPQDRQFILSSKKLLLSDSGFYLCAWAGQPNTEAFFGQGTRLTVV.

CDR3: CASSYSTGRHYNEQFF. The CDR3 DNA follows: TGTGCCAGCAGTTACTCGACCGGGAGGCATTACAATGAGCAGTTCTTC. V and J are TRBV6-5 and TRBJ2-1; 7 nucleotides line up with TRBD2. Germline CDR1 reads MNHEY; CDR2 reads SVGAGI. The CDR3 consists of 16 residues. After removal of 0 bases from V and 4 bases from J, the junction contained 6 bases not matched to a gene.

V gene TRBV11-2 combines with J gene TRBJ1-6; 8 bases fit TRBD1. With V trimmed by 1 base and J by 9 bases, 5 bases remained unmatched. The CDR3 spans 15 residues. Germline V gene lookup returns CDR1 SGHAT and CDR2 FQNNGV. Here the CDR3 DNA reads TGTGCCAGCAGCTTAGGTCGGGACAGGAGTTCACCCCTCCACTTT. Its translation: CASSLGRDRSSPLHF.

This chain links TRBV14 with TRBJ1-2; 8 bases are a match to TRBD1. CDR1 and CDR2 from the germline V gene are SGHDN and FVKESK. This CDR3 spans 16 amino acids. The V gene end was trimmed by 1 base and the J gene end by 4 bases; junction bases not matched to a gene: 8. The CDR3: CASSQGFRGPLYGYTF. The DNA for the CDR3 is TGTGCCAGCAGCCAAGGTTTCAGGGGGCCCCTCTATGGCTACACCTTC. Using reference TRBV14 and TRBJ1-2 for the parts outside the CDR3, the full variable domain is EAGVTQFPSHSVIEKGQTVTLRCDPISGHDNLYWYRRVMGKEIKFLLHFVKESKQDESGMPNNRFLAERTGGTYSTLKVQPAELEDSGVYFCASSQGFRGPLYGYTFGSGTRLTVV.

The CDR3 region is CASGPGGLSTDTQYF. CDR3 in DNA: TGCGCCAGCGGGCCGGGAGGGCTTAGCACAGATACGCAGTATTTT. The chain employs TRBV10-1 and TRBJ2-3; 8 nucleotides line up with TRBD2. Germline V gene lookup returns CDR1 WNHNN and CDR2 SYGVQD (reference sequence). The V segment lost 8 bases and the J segment 0 bases; nucleotides outside the gene matches: 7. The CDR3 is 15 amino acids.

The rearrangement joins TRBV6-2 or TRBV6-3 to TRBJ1-2; 7 positions agree with TRBD1. From germline, CDR1 is MNHEY and CDR2 SVGEGT. The CDR3 totals 13 residues. Trimming cost V 2 bases and J 8 bases; bases outside gene matches: 5. The CDR3 spells CASSYTTGVGYTF. Here the CDR3 DNA reads TGTGCCAGCAGTTACACCACAGGGGTCGGCTACACCTTC.

This rearrangement joins TRBV10-1 to TRBJ2-7, with D possibly being TRBD2 (6 bases). V was cut by 2 bases and J by 4 bases, with 15 bases left in between. The CDR3 is 15 residues long. CDR1 and CDR2 (germline): WNHNN, SYGVQD (reference sequence). The DNA for the CDR3 is TGCGCCAGCAGTGAGGGGGGGACGGTGGGTTACGAGCAGTACTTC. It codes for CASSEGGTVGYEQYF.

The chain employs TRBV5-8 and TRBJ1-5; 8 positions agree with TRBD1. Germline lookup yields CDR1 SGHTS and CDR2 YDEGEE. V dropped 2 bases and J dropped 2; count of bases not matched to a gene: 18. The CDR3 has 20 amino acids. The CDR3 spells CASSLSLGQGVGKGNQPQHF. The CDR3 DNA reads as TGTGCCAGCAGCTTATCCCTCGGACAGGGAGTGGGTAAAGGCAATCAGCCCCAGCATTTT.

V usage is TRBV6-1 and J usage is TRBJ1-2, with D hard to call. The V end was cut by 4 bases, the J end by 1 base, with 10 bases between. Germline CDR1 is MNHNS and CDR2 is SASEGT. The CDR3 covers 14 residues. CDR3 residues: CASSVATDNYGYTF. Written as DNA, the CDR3 is TGTGCCAGCAGTGTAGCAACAGATAACTATGGCTACACCTTC.

This clone was observed a few times. The rearrangement joins TRBV13 to TRBJ1-2; 8 bases align to TRBD1. This CDR3 is built from 13 residues. J gave up 6 bases and V 5 bases, and 5 bases lay outside the gene matches. Germline assignment: CDR1 PRHDT and CDR2 FYEKMQ (reference sequence). The CDR3 nucleotides are TGTGCCAGCAGCACCTCAGGGGGCAATGGCTACACCTTC. It translates to CASSTSGGNGYTF.

This clone was recorded once. The chain is built from TRBV2 and TRBJ2-3; tentatively, D is TRBD1 (6 bases). Trimming stripped 2 bases from V and 3 bases from J, with 9 bases between. CDR1 is SNHLY, CDR2 FYNNEI, per germline. The CDR3 loop spans 14 amino acids. CDR3 nucleotides: TGTGCCAGCAGTGAACGCAGGGGAACAGATACGCAGTATTTT. Encoded protein: CASSERRGTDTQYF.

The V gene is TRBV19, the J gene TRBJ1-2; 8 bases match TRBD1. The CDR3 sequence is 16 residues long. V was clipped by 3 bases and J by 7 bases; unmatched bases: 13. Germline CDR1 reads LNHDA; CDR2 reads SQIVND (reference sequence). CDR3 bases: TGTGCCAGTAGTATCGAGTTGGGCAGGGGGCGAATTGGCTACACCTTC. It codes for CASSIELGRGRIGYTF. The full variable domain, with the rest looked up from reference TRBV19 and TRBJ1-2, is DGGITQSPKYLFRKEGQNVTLSCEQNLNHDAMYWYRQDPGQGLRLIYYSQIVNDFQKGDIAEGYSVSREKKESFPLTVTSAQKNPTAFYLCASSIELGRGRIGYTFGSGTRLTVV.

The CDR3 region has the DNA TGTGCCAGTTGCCGAGTTCTAACTAACTATGGCTACACCTTC. Amino acids: CASCRVLTNYGYTF. The chain uses TRBV19 and TRBJ1-2, with D unclear. V lost 8 bases and J lost 0, with 13 bases in between. Germline V gene data show CDR1 as LNHDA and CDR2 as SQIVND (reference sequence). The CDR3 consists of 14 residues.

V gene TRBV5-8 combines with J gene TRBJ1-5, with D perhaps TRBD1 (6 bases). This CDR3 has 17 residues. Germline CDR1 reads SGHTS; CDR2 reads YDEGEE. Trimming stripped 0 bases from V and 0 bases from J, with 13 bases between. For the CDR3, the DNA is TGTGCCAGCAGCTTGGCACAGGGCGCTTATAGCAATCAGCCCCAGCATTTT. Its protein is CASSLAQGAYSNQPQHF.

The V gene is TRBV7-9, the J gene TRBJ2-7; TRBD1 matches at 8 bases. The CDR3 has 14 residues. Per the germline V gene, CDR1 is SEHNR and CDR2 is FQNEAQ (reference sequence). The V segment lost 5 bases and the J segment 4 bases; nucleotides outside the gene matches: 7. CDR3 in amino acids: CASSKSGGKYEQYF. Here the CDR3 DNA reads TGTGCCAGCAGCAAGTCAGGGGGCAAATACGAGCAGTACTTC.

The J gene is TRBJ1-3, the V gene TRBV28; 8 bases align to TRBD1. Looked up from germline, CDR1 is MDHEN and CDR2 is SYDVKM. J gave up 4 bases and V 8 bases, and 4 bases lay outside the gene matches. This CDR3 spans 13 amino acids. DNA of the CDR3: TGTGCCAGCCTGCGGACAGGGGGAAACACCATATATTTT. Translation gives CASLRTGGNTIYF.

This clone has more than one count but fewer than ten. This chain connects TRBV10-3 to TRBJ1-1; D is perhaps TRBD1 (5 bases). Germline lookup yields CDR1 ENHRY and CDR2 SYGVKD. The CDR3 consists of 13 residues. V was trimmed by 3 bases and J by 11 bases, leaving 16 bases between them. The CDR3 sequence is CAISDESRGPAFF. CDR3 DNA sequence: TGTGCCATCAGTGACGAGTCAAGGGGTCCGGCTTTCTTT.

The chain joins TRBV6-6 to TRBJ2-3; TRBD2 aligns across 7 bases. This CDR3 has 15 amino acids. Germline-derived CDR1 and CDR2 are MNHNY and SVGAGI (reference sequence). V shed 4 bases, J shed 4 bases, and the junction held 8 bases outside the gene matches. The CDR3, as DNA: TGTGCCAGCAGTTTGTTTGCGGGAGTGGCAGATACGCAGTATTTT. It is translated as CASSLFAGVADTQYF.

This chain joins TRBV5-8 and TRBJ1-1; the D is unclear. From germline, CDR1 is SGHTS and CDR2 YDEGEE. Trimming pared 4 bases from V and 1 base from J, leaving 11 bases between. The CDR3 has 14 residues. CDR3 loop: CASSLQAGNTEAFF. DNA for the CDR3: TGTGCCAGCAGCCTCCAGGCCGGGAACACTGAAGCTTTCTTT.

The V gene is TRBV10-3, the J gene TRBJ1-2; TRBD1 aligns across 7 bases. This CDR3 contains 14 residues. The germline V gene encodes CDR1 ENHRY and CDR2 SYGVKD. J was trimmed by 8 bases and V by 2 bases; bases with no gene match: 8. The CDR3 protein is CAISERTGGGGYTF. CDR3 nucleotide sequence: TGTGCCATCAGTGAGAGGACGGGAGGGGGCGGCTACACCTTC.

The chain combines TRBV7-9 with TRBJ1-2, with 8 bases lining up with TRBD1. With 4 bases clipped from V and 4 bases from J, the junction kept 8 bases outside the gene matches. CDR1 is SEHNR, CDR2 FQNEAQ, per germline (reference sequence). CDR3 length: 15 amino acids. CDR3 loop: CASSYQPGQAYGYTF. CDR3 bases: TGTGCCAGCAGCTACCAGCCGGGACAGGCCTATGGCTACACCTTC.

This chain uses TRBV4-1 with TRBJ2-5; no clear D. The germline gives CDR1 MGHRA, CDR2 YSYEKL. V lost 1 base and J 3 bases, leaving 6 bases between the germline ends. The CDR3 consists of 13 residues. The CDR3 DNA reads as TGCGCCAGCAGCCAAGTGAGGAAAGAGACCCAGTACTTC. Translation gives CASSQVRKETQYF.

This chain links TRBV4-1 with TRBJ2-4; TRBD1 aligns across 8 bases. The ends lost 9 bases at V and 0 bases at J; junction bases unmatched: 10. The CDR3 contains 16 residues. Germline-derived CDR1 and CDR2 are MGHRA and YSYEKL. CDR3 in DNA: TGCGCCAGGGACAGGGCGAAACAGCTAGCCAAAAACATTCAGTACTTC. This sequence encodes CARDRAKQLAKNIQYF.

The chain is built from TRBV6-6 and TRBJ1-5, with D possibly TRBD1 on 5 matching bases. Germline V gene lookup returns CDR1 MNHNY and CDR2 SVGAGI (reference sequence). This CDR3 is built from 15 residues. The V and J ends lost 5 bases and 2 bases respectively, with 13 bases between them. CDR3 nucleotides: TGTGCCAGCAGTCCCCAGGGAGGGGGCAATCAGCCCCAGCATTTT. Translation gives CASSPQGGGNQPQHF.

This clone occurred once. This chain uses TRBV14 with TRBJ2-3; 8 bases are shared with TRBD2. The J segment lost 2 bases and the V segment lost 4 bases, leaving 8 bases of the junction unmatched. This CDR3 is 16 amino acids long. Germline lookup yields CDR1 SGHDN and CDR2 FVKESK. The DNA for the CDR3 is TGTGCCAGCAGCCCTCTGGGCGGGAGGACCACAGATACGCAGTATTTT. It yields the protein CASSPLGGRTTDTQYF.

The V and J genes are TRBV28 and TRBJ2-7; 12 bases map to TRBD1. Germline CDR1 reads MDHEN; CDR2 reads SYDVKM. The V gene end was trimmed by 6 bases and the J gene end by 4 bases; junction bases not matched to a gene: 13. The CDR3 consists of 17 residues. The chain's CDR3 is CASSLPTGTGGRYEQYV. CDR3 coding DNA: TGTGCCAGCAGCCTTCCAACCGGGACAGGGGGCAGGTACGAGCAGTACGTC.

This clone was observed once. V usage is TRBV9 and J usage is TRBJ2-3; 13 bases fit TRBD2. The CDR3 is 18 residues long. Unmatched junction bases numbered 13, after V lost 5 bases and J lost 4 bases. Germline V gene sequence: CDR1 SGDLS, CDR2 YYNGEE. This CDR3 is CASSRLAGGGSGADTQYF. CDR3 sequence (DNA): TGTGCCAGCAGTAGACTAGCGGGGGGTGGCTCTGGGGCAGATACGCAGTATTTT.